These T cell receptor beta chains were read from a single sample in a study of T cell changes during pregnancy in multiple sclerosis. Sequencing used immunoSEQ multiplex PCR; TCRdb keeps in-frame clones, though not all of them. The sample yields 45,000 or so clones, 80% to 90% seen once. The sample was peripheral blood, taken in the first trimester of pregnancy. The receptors come from a female donor with multiple sclerosis, enrolled in a pregnancy study. Both conserved end residues are part of each CDR3. A D gene is named only where the DNA matches it firmly. Where a row states a size, it is once, few, many or the class of an expanded clone; other rows omit it.

V,J,size,D,DNA,CDR3
TRBV20-1,TRBJ1-1,-,-,TGCAGTGCTAGCCGCCCGGGATGGGCTTTCTTT,CSASRPGWAFF
TRBV6-5,TRBJ1-2,-,TRBD1,TGTGCCAGCAGTTACTCCGGGACAGGGAACTTCTATGGCTACACCTTC,CASSYSGTGNFYGYTF
TRBV27,TRBJ1-1,-,-,TGTGCCAGCAGTCTAGGGGGGGGAACTGAAGCTTTCTTT,CASSLGGGTEAFF
TRBV2,TRBJ2-7,-,TRBD2,TGTGCCAGCAGTGCCGGGGGGTTCTCCTACGAGCAGTACTTC,CASSAGGFSYEQYF
TRBV7-2,TRBJ2-3,-,TRBD2,TGTGCCAGCAGCTCGGCCCCCAGCGGGGGAGGAGATACGCAGTATTTT,CASSSAPSGGGDTQYF
TRBV18,TRBJ2-5,-,TRBD2,TGTGCCAGCCTCCCGGGGGGGCGGCGTCAAGAGACCCAGTACTTC,CASLPGGRRQETQYF
TRBV11-3,TRBJ2-1,once,-,TGTGCCAGCAGCCGGGGTTACGACTACAATGAGCAGTTCTTC,CASSRGYDYNEQFF
TRBV6-1,TRBJ2-7,-,TRBD2,TGTGCCAGCAGTACCGGACTAGCGGGGGGGAGCGAGCAGTACTTC,CASSTGLAGGSEQYF
TRBV18,TRBJ2-2,-,-,TGTGCCAGCTCACCACGGGGCATTAACACCGGGGAGCTGTTTTTT,CASSPRGINTGELFF
TRBV19,TRBJ1-5,-,TRBD1,TGTGCCACCGAACACAGGGGGTGGCGACAGCCCCAGCATTTT,CATEHRGWRQPQHF
TRBV5-5,TRBJ1-6,-,-,TGTGCCAGCAGCTTAAGGGGCCCGAGACCCCTCCACTTT,CASSLRGPRPLHF
TRBV27,TRBJ2-7,-,-,TGTGCCAGCAGCTCCCGGGGCTACGAGCAGTACTTC,CASSSRGYEQYF
TRBV19,TRBJ1-1,-,-,TGTGCCAGTAGCCCCAGGGTAAGCGACACTGAAGCTTTCTTT,CASSPRVSDTEAFF
TRBV7-2,TRBJ2-5,-,TRBD2,TGTGCCAGCAGCTTAGGCCTAGCGGGGGGGCGGGAGACCCAGTACTTC,CASSLGLAGGRETQYF
TRBV9,TRBJ2-3,-,-,TGTGCCAGCAGCGTAGGCTCTACCCGAGATACGCAGTATTTT,CASSVGSTRDTQYF
TRBV7-2,TRBJ2-7,-,-,TGTGCCAGCAGCTTATCTTTCTACGAGCAGTACTTC,CASSLSFYEQYF
TRBV7-2,TRBJ1-2,-,-,TGTGCCAGCAGCCCACCGCTACCGGGATTTGCAGATGGCTACACCTTC,CASSPPLPGFADGYTF
TRBV11-3,TRBJ2-5,-,-,TGTGCCAGCAGCCCGGGTCGCCTTAAACAAGAGACCCAGTACTTC,CASSPGRLKQETQYF